These T cell receptor beta chains were read from a single sample in a study of T cells in Graves' hyperthyroidism and ophthalmopathy. TCRdb processed the multiplex PCR reads anew with MiXCR; each CDR3 protein has one entry. Of 300,000 to 400,000 distinct CDR3 sequences listed, less than 15% are singletons. The sequenced material came from blood. The receptors were sampled from a young woman with Graves' hyperthyroidism. The CDR3 runs from the conserved cysteine through the conserved F or W. The order of the fields is clone size, J gene, V gene, D gene, CDR3 protein, CDR3 DNA. D genes are given only for firm matches. Some rows mark clone size as missing; the rest say once, few, many or name a class of expanded clone.

size: many; J: TRBJ1-2; V: TRBV14; D: -; CDR3: CASSRYLPGHNRLSFYGYTF; DNA: TGTGCCAGCAGCCGATATCTCCCGGGACACAATCGCCTTTCTTTCTATGGCTACACCTTC
size: many; J: TRBJ2-7; V: TRBV19; D: TRBD1; CDR3: CASSGIWGQGQKHRYEQYF; DNA: TGTGCCAGTAGTGGGATCTGGGGACAGGGGCAGAAACACCGCTACGAGCAGTACTTC
size: many; J: TRBJ1-2; V: TRBV29-1; D: -; CDR3: CSAGEGGYTF; DNA: TGCAGCGCCGGTGAGGGTGGCTACACCTTC
size: -; J: TRBJ2-1; V: TRBV19; D: TRBD1; CDR3: CASSRVDRGLRDEQFF; DNA: TGTGCCAGTAGTCGGGTGGACAGGGGGCTCAGGGATGAGCAGTTCTTC
size: many; J: TRBJ1-1; V: TRBV4-2; D: -; CDR3: CASSQARQANTEAFF; DNA: TGTGCCAGCAGCCAAGCGAGGCAGGCGAACACTGAAGCTTTCTTT
size: few; J: TRBJ2-7; V: TRBV5-1; D: -; CDR3: CASSLNKQGSYEQYF; DNA: TGCGCCAGCAGCTTGAATAAGCAGGGAAGTTACGAGCAGTACTTC
size: many; J: TRBJ2-3; V: TRBV12-3/TRBV12-4; D: -; CDR3: CASSSRDTQYF; DNA: TGTGCCAGCAGTTCTCGAGATACGCAGTATTTT
size: many; J: TRBJ2-3; V: TRBV7-3; D: -; CDR3: CASSFRRTDTQYF; DNA: TGTGCCAGCAGCTTTCGTAGGACAGATACGCAGTATTTT
size: -; J: TRBJ1-6; V: TRBV27; D: -; CDR3: CASSLSKAAPIYSPLHF; DNA: TGTGCCAGCAGTTTATCGAAGGCAGCCCCAATTTATTCACCCCTCCACTTT
size: many; J: TRBJ2-7; V: TRBV6-2/TRBV6-3; D: -; CDR3: CASRDRFYEQYF; DNA: TGTGCCAGTCGGGACCGTTTCTACGAGCAGTACTTC
size: many; J: TRBJ2-1; V: TRBV13; D: TRBD2; CDR3: CASSIGLAGGLNEQFF; DNA: TGTGCCAGCAGCATAGGACTAGCGGGAGGTCTTAATGAGCAGTTCTTC
size: many; J: TRBJ2-7; V: TRBV5-1; D: TRBD1; CDR3: CASGLTGGGTYEQYF; DNA: TGCGCCAGCGGATTAACAGGGGGAGGTACCTACGAGCAGTACTTC
size: few; J: TRBJ2-2; V: TRBV19; D: -; CDR3: CASNQERTGELFF; DNA: TGTGCCAGTAATCAGGAGAGAACCGGGGAGCTGTTTTTT
size: -; J: TRBJ2-7; V: TRBV29-1; D: TRBD2; CDR3: CSVLAGEGYEQCF; DNA: TGCAGCGTATTAGCGGGGGAGGGCTACGAGCAGTGCTTC
size: -; J: TRBJ1-1; V: TRBV28; D: -; CDR3: CASSFWSEKNTEAFF; DNA: TGTGCCAGCAGTTTCTGGAGCGAGAAGAACACTGAAGCTTTCTTT
size: few; J: TRBJ2-7; V: TRBV5-1; D: TRBD2; CDR3: CASSDQTGGIYEQYF; DNA: TGCGCCAGCAGCGACCAGACGGGGGGGATTTACGAGCAGTACTTC
size: many; J: TRBJ1-4; V: TRBV7-9; D: TRBD1; CDR3: CASSLPATRQGLTNEKLFF; DNA: TGTGCCAGCAGCTTACCGGCAACCCGACAGGGCCTAACTAATGAAAAACTGTTTTTT
size: few; J: TRBJ2-7; V: TRBV20-1; D: -; CDR3: CGAPSKGTDHEQYF; DNA: TGCGGTGCTCCCTCCAAGGGCACTGACCACGAGCAGTACTTC
size: -; J: TRBJ2-3; V: TRBV7-2; D: -; CDR3: CASSLGVGTSTDTQYF; DNA: TGTGCCAGCAGCTTAGGGGTAGGGACAAGCACAGATACGCAGTATTTT
size: many; J: TRBJ2-5; V: TRBV12-3/TRBV12-4; D: TRBD2; CDR3: CASALQWGPLAGRGKTQYF; DNA: TGTGCCAGCGCTCTTCAGTGGGGTCCGCTAGCGGGCAGAGGGAAGACCCAGTACTTC
size: many; J: TRBJ2-3; V: TRBV28; D: -; CDR3: CASSFRYTDTQYF; DNA: TGTGCCAGCAGTTTTCGATACACAGATACGCAGTATTTT
size: many; J: TRBJ1-2; V: TRBV28; D: TRBD1; CDR3: CASSPPGQSNYGYTF; DNA: TGTGCCAGCAGTCCCCCGGGACAGTCGAACTATGGCTACACCTTC